A selection of T cell receptor beta chains follows, all from one sample in a study of blood T cell repertoires in COVID-19. Clones were sequenced by immunoSEQ multiplex PCR, and TCRdb holds only the in-frame ones, with some missing. Among over 300,000 clones listed, about 89% were seen once. Material for sequencing was peripheral blood. The receptor set was obtained from a man in his forties or fifties with acute or convalescent COVID-19. Each CDR3 is given with its conserved first and last residue. The D gene is left open where the match is weak. Expanded clones get a size class; other rows say once, few or many, or leave the size out.

j_gene,abundance,d_gene,len,v_gene,CDR3nt,CDR3aa
TRBJ2-1,-,TRBD2,16,TRBV7-2,TGTGCCAGCAGCCCATTAGGGCGGGGGGGCTCCATTGAGCAGTTCTTC,CASSPLGRGGSIEQFF
TRBJ1-3,once,-,14,TRBV19,TGTGCCAGTAGCTCCCCCCCTTCTGGAAACACCATATATTTT,CASSSPPSGNTIYF
TRBJ1-5,-,-,15,TRBV19,TGTGCCAGTAGTAGGCGTTTAACCGGAGATCAGCCCCAGCATTTT,CASSRRLTGDQPQHF
TRBJ1-1,-,-,13,TRBV19,TGTGCCAGTAGTACCTCCATGGCCACTGAAGCTTTCTTT,CASSTSMATEAFF
TRBJ1-1,-,TRBD1,17,TRBV28,TGTGCCAGCAGTCCCCGGGGACAGAAATCTTTCCTGGCTGAAGCTTTCTTT,CASSPRGQKSFLAEAFF
TRBJ2-7,-,-,15,TRBV19,TGTGCCAGTAGTACCCGGACACAGTCGGACTACGAGCAGTACTTC,CASSTRTQSDYEQYF
TRBJ2-6,once,-,19,TRBV4-1,TGCGCCAGCAGCCTACGCAAGGAGGGGCGGATGTCTGGGGCCAACGTCCTGACTTTC,CASSLRKEGRMSGANVLTF
TRBJ1-1,-,-,14,TRBV7-9,TGTGCCAGCAGCGTCACGACAGGTAACACTGAAGCTTTCTTT,CASSVTTGNTEAFF
TRBJ2-7,-,TRBD2,16,TRBV7-2,TGTGCCAGCAGCACCCAGCCGGGACTAGCGTCTAGGGTGCAGTACTTC,CASSTQPGLASRVQYF
TRBJ1-4,-,TRBD1,14,TRBV12-5,TGTGCTAGTGCCCACGGGACAGATAATGAAAAACTGTTTTTT,CASAHGTDNEKLFF
TRBJ1-1,-,TRBD1,14,TRBV6-5,TGTGCCAGCAGAGGGACAGGGGGATTGACTGAAGCTTTCTTT,CASRGTGGLTEAFF
TRBJ1-6,-,TRBD1,14,TRBV27,TGTGCCAGCAGTATGGACAGGGGGATTTCACCCCTCCACTTT,CASSMDRGISPLHF
TRBJ1-2,-,TRBD1,14,TRBV6-1,TGTGCCAGCAGTTTTGGGACAGGCCCAACTTTTTGCACCTTC,CASSFGTGPTFCTF
TRBJ1-1,-,-,14,TRBV5-1,TGCGCCAGCAGCTTGGTCCCGGGAAACACTGAAGCTTTCTTT,CASSLVPGNTEAFF
TRBJ2-5,-,-,13,TRBV2,TGTGCCAGCCTAGACGACGCGCAAGAGACCCAGTACTTC,CASLDDAQETQYF
TRBJ2-2,once,TRBD2,15,TRBV19,TGTGCCAGTAGTATTATTAGCGGGGGCACCGGGGAGCTGTTTTTT,CASSIISGGTGELFF
TRBJ2-7,few,-,13,TRBV25-1,TGTGCCAGCAGTCGCCGGGACTCCTACGAGCAGTACTTC,CASSRRDSYEQYF
TRBJ1-1,-,TRBD1,15,TRBV4-2,TGTGCCAGCAGCCAAGATCGGACAGGGAACACTGAAGCTTTCTTT,CASSQDRTGNTEAFF